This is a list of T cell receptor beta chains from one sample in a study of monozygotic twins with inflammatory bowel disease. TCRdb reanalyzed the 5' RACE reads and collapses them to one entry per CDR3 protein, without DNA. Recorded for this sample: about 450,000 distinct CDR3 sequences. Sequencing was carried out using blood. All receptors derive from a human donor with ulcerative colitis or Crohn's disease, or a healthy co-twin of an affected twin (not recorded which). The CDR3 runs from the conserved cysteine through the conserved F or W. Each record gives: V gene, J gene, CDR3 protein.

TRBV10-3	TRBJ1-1	CAISADRVNTEAFF
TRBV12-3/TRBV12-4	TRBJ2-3	CASTGGGDTQYF
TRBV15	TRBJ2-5	CATSGLRLAGHGETQYF
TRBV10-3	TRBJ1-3	CAIMSSSGNTIYF
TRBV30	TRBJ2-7	CAWKGDGIIYEQYF
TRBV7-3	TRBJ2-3	CASSLSPTSTDTQYF
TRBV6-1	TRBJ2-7	CASSLREDSYEQYF
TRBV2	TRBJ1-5	CASTSGRVSNQPQHF
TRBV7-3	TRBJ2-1	CASSSGARVEQFF
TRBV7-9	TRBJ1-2	CASSLAGDSYGYTF
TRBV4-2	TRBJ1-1	CASRTEEGMNTEAFF
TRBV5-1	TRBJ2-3	CASSLSAGSTDTQYF
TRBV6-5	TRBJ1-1	CASSSSPTAEAFF
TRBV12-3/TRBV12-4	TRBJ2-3	CASSLWQASTDTQYF
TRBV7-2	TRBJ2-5	CASSLAVRQETQYF
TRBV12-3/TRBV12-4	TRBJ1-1	CASRTGTTNTEAFF
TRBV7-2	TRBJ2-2	CASTPTQPGELFF
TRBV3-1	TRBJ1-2	CASSQAEGAYYGYTF
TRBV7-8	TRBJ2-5	CASSPDGGAQETQYF
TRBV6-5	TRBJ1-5	CASSYSPREDQPQHF
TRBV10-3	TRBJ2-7	CAISESPGSEQYF
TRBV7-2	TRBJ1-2	CASSLGTGSTYGYTF
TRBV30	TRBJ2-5	CAWSSKETQYF
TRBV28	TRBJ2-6	CASSPTRTSPAGANVLTF
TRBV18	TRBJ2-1	CASSPREGSSYNEQFF
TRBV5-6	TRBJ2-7	CASRGSDEQYF
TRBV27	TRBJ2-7	CASAAGTGPREQYF
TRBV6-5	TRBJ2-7	CASSYYNRGYEQYF
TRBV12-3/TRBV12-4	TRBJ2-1	CASSTPGQGGNEQFF